This T cell receptor beta chain was identified during a study of T cells after posttransplantation cyclophosphamide (TCRdb year 2016). For the wider study: Using TRB sequencing, the study followed how the T cell repertoire rebuilt after myeloablative bone marrow transplantation with posttransplantation cyclophosphamide given as GVHD prophylaxis. Because TRA and TRB clonality correlated tightly in about 10 samples, later TCR analyses were limited to TRB. Samples from roughly 35 PTCy-treated patients, along with samples from 16 of their related bone marrow donors, underwent antigen receptor sequencing. In 3 patients, TRB sequencing was also performed on up to 3 more blood samples taken 2 to 5.2 years after transplant, and in several patients, pretransplant blood was also TRB-sequenced. Blood from all 35 or so PTCy patients with 1-year posttransplant specimens was subjected to TRB sequencing. Public TRB sequences were compared against a database of over 3,000 sequences linked to responses to pathogens, tumor antigens, self-antigens and alloantigens.

Of note for this clone: Its specific antigen is unknown. Base qualities are not recorded, but no much larger clone differs from it by a single base.

Related bone marrow donors provided peripheral blood samples on the day of marrow donation. Peripheral blood and bone marrow mononuclear cells were isolated by Ficoll-Hypaque density centrifugation and were cryopreserved. FACS on a FACSAria II was used to sort CD4+ and CD8+ T cells, including the naive and memory subsets. TRB sequencing used genomic DNA with the immunoSEQ assay at survey resolution or the hsTCRB kit. As for the authors' bioinformatics: Initial read processing used immunoSEQ software, and repertoire analyses used the LymphoSeq R package. Clonality was computed as 1 minus normalized Shannon entropy; Gini coefficient was also calculated for each TRB dataset. Phenotypes of unsorted samples were inferred by mapping TRB sequences from sorted subsets of the recipient or donor onto unsorted samples of the same recipient. TCRdb obtained this table from immuneACCESS and retained in-frame rearrangements with V and J assigned. These tables miss some clones; where compared with another copy, unresolved V genes account for less than half of the shortfall, and the remainder is unexplained. For V, J and clone size, that table is used; D and trimming come from the DNA. The sample records around 13,000 clones, about four fifths of which are singletons. The ten largest clonotypes hold under 0.9% of the sample.

Results the study describes overall, beyond this receptor: Across the approximately 48 patients, TRB clonality was highly associated with recipient CMV seropositivity and CMV reactivation, and diversity with PTCy was similar to that in the CNI/methotrexate controls. Donor-recipient similarity was low at 1-2 months but increased during the first year, and donor CD8+ memory clones often dominated later blood repertoires. The TRB repertoires of T cells infiltrating skin or GI tract showed only limited overlap with the TRB repertoires of T cells in blood.

The cysteine opens and the phenylalanine closes a CDR3 of 14 amino acids. Just CDR3 DNA is preserved here, 42 bases in frame from base 1. Via the germline V gene, CDR1 is SGHRS and CDR2 YFSETQ. The V and J ends are trimmed by 4 bases and 6 bases, leaving 17 bases between them. The receptor was isolated from a man aged 50-60 years in good health, CMV-negative, and a related stem cell transplant donor. The sequencing input was memory CD4+ T cells sorted from PBMCs. The receptor chain draws on TRBV5-1 and TRBJ2-7, and perhaps TRBD2 as D gene, on 7 matching bases. The CDR3 protein sequence reads: CASSGGGGAGEQYF. The DNA is as follows: TGCGCCAGCAGCGGAGGTGGGGGGGCGGGCGAGCAGTACTTC.